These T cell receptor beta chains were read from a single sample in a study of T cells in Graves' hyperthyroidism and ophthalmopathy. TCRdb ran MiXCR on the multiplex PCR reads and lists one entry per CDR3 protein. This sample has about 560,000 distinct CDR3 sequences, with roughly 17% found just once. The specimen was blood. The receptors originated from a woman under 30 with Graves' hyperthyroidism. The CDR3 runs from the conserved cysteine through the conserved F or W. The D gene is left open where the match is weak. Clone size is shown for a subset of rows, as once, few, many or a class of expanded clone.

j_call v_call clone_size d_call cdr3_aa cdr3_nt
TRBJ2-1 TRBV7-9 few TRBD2 CASSLEAGGRNEQFF TGTGCCAGCAGCTTAGAAGCGGGGGGCCGGAATGAGCAGTTCTTC
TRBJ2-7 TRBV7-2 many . CASSLGQLRRYEQYF TGTGCCAGCAGCTTAGGACAGCTACGCCGCTACGAGCAGTACTTC
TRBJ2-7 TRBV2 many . CASSPGLEQYF TGTGCCAGCAGTCCAGGGCTCGAGCAGTACTTC
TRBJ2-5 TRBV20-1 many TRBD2 CSARSLAGVETQYF TGCAGTGCTAGATCCCTAGCGGGGGTGGAGACCCAGTACTTC
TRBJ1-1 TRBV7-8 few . CASSLNRELKIYAEAFF TGTGCCAGCAGCCTAAACAGGGAATTAAAAATATACGCTGAAGCTTTCTTT
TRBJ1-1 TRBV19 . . CASSIGLTAGQFEAEAFF TGTGCCAGTAGTATAGGGCTTACGGCAGGGCAATTTGAGGCTGAAGCTTTCTTT
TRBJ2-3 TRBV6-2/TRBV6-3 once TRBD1 CASSDWDRGGTRTDTQYF TGTGCCAGCAGTGACTGGGACAGGGGGGGGACCCGCACAGATACGCAGTATTTT
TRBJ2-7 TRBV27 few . CASRRVSGASYEQYF TGTGCCAGCCGTCGCGTTAGCGGAGCGAGCTACGAGCAGTACTTC
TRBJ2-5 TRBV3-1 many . CASSQESIRGETQYF TGTGCCAGCAGCCAAGAGTCCATCCGGGGGGAGACCCAGTACTTC
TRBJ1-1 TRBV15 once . CATSKSGLVTEAFF TGTGCCACCAGCAAATCGGGACTAGTGACTGAAGCTTTCTTT
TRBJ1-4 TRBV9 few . CASSVEGREDEKLFF TGTGCCAGCAGCGTAGAGGGCAGGGAAGATGAAAAACTGTTTTTT
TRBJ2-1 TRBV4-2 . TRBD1 CASRPGQGYNEQFF TGTGCCAGCAGACCGGGACAGGGCTACAATGAGCAGTTCTTC
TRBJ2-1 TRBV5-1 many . CASSSWTSYNEQFF TGCGCCAGCAGCTCCTGGACAAGCTACAATGAGCAGTTCTTC
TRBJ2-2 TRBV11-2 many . CASSLGRDPTGELFF TGTGCCAGCAGCTTAGGGCGGGATCCCACCGGGGAGCTGTTTTTT
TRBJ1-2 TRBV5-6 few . CASSLAGRIYGYTF TGTGCCAGCAGCTTGGCCGGACGGATCTATGGCTACACCTTC